The 16 T cell receptor beta chains presented below share a single source sample, sequenced in a study of T cells in Graves' hyperthyroidism and ophthalmopathy. The investigators amplified TCR beta CDR3 regions from RNA transcripts. The study used the HTBI primer set for a first-round RT-PCR of the TCR CDR3. TCRdb passed the multiplex PCR reads through MiXCR, listing each CDR3 protein once. The sample records about 710,000 distinct CDR3 sequences, roughly 15% being singletons. The sequenced sample was blood. Every receptor here comes from a man in his late teens or twenties with Graves' hyperthyroidism.

The chain recombines TRBV29-1 with TRBJ1-1, with 7 bases identical to TRBD1. V lost 5 bases and J lost 4; bases outside the gene matches: 7. The CDR3 loop spans 13 amino acids. Germline V gene sequence: CDR1 SQVTM, CDR2 ANQGSEA. The CDR3 loop reads CSVSEGAGTEAFF. The CDR3 DNA is TGCAGCGTTAGTGAGGGGGCTGGCACTGAAGCTTTCTTT.

This clonotype was seen only a few times. This chain joins TRBV3-1 and TRBJ2-5; 12 nucleotides match TRBD2. The J segment lost 3 bases and the V segment lost 2 bases, leaving 7 bases of the junction unmatched. Germline V gene sequence: CDR1 LGHDT, CDR2 YNNKEL (reference sequence). The length of the CDR3 is 17 residues. The CDR3 loop is CASSQRLAGGPKETQYF. The CDR3 nucleotides read TGTGCCAGCAGCCAACGGCTAGCGGGAGGGCCCAAAGAGACCCAGTACTTC.

This clonotype was observed many times. The rearrangement links TRBV5-1 to TRBJ2-1; 7 nucleotides align to TRBD2. In germline, CDR1 is SGHRS, CDR2 YFSETQ. CDR3 size: 14 residues. The trim removed 6 bases at V and 1 base at J, leaving 4 bases unmatched. CDR3 loop: CASTGTTSYNEQFF. The CDR3 DNA reads as TGCGCCAGCACCGGGACTACGTCCTACAATGAGCAGTTCTTC.

This clonotype was detected ten times or more. The chain uses TRBV7-2 and TRBJ2-3; D is undetermined. V gave up 2 bases and J gave up 2 bases, with 8 bases separating them. CDR1 and CDR2 from the germline V gene are SGHTA and FQGNSA. The CDR3 runs 14 residues. The CDR3 bases are TGTGCCAGCAGCTTATCGGCGGTCACAGATACGCAGTATTTT. Its translation: CASSLSAVTDTQYF.

The table lists this clonotype with many counts. The chain couples TRBV30 to TRBJ2-1, with D maybe TRBD2 (5 bases). V lost 0 bases, J lost 2 bases, and 11 bases lay in between. There are 15 residues in the CDR3. Germline V lookup: CDR1 GTSNPN, CDR2 SVGIG (reference sequence). This chain's CDR3 is CAWSVPGIPYNEQFF. The CDR3 DNA is TGTGCCTGGAGTGTACCGGGGATCCCCTACAATGAGCAGTTCTTC.

This clonotype showed up just a few times. The chain couples TRBV11-3 to TRBJ1-5; D is unclear. CDR1 and CDR2 (germline): SGHNT, YENEEA. This CDR3 contains 13 residues. Trimming took 5 bases from V and 0 from J, leaving 5 bases between them. The CDR3 nucleotides read TGTGCCAGCAGCATGGGTAGCAATCAGCCCCAGCATTTT. Residues: CASSMGSNQPQHF.

The sample holds many counts of this clonotype. V gene TRBV3-1 combines with J gene TRBJ2-7; 7 positions agree with TRBD1. The V and J ends lost 4 bases and 0 bases, in that order; junction bases with no gene match: 6. The CDR3 consists of 15 residues. Germline assignment: CDR1 LGHDT and CDR2 YNNKEL (reference sequence). The CDR3: CASSPPDRSSYEQYF. The CDR3 region has the DNA TGTGCCAGCAGCCCGCCGGACAGGAGCTCCTACGAGCAGTACTTC.

In its sample, this clonotype was seen many times. V is TRBV20-1 and J is TRBJ2-1; D is unresolved. The V and J ends lost 0 bases and 6 bases respectively, with 9 bases between them. Germline-derived CDR1 and CDR2 are DFQATT and SNEGSKA (reference sequence). CDR3 length equals 13 residues. The CDR3 sequence is CSARDALVNEQFF. The CDR3, as DNA: TGCAGTGCTAGAGACGCCCTCGTCAATGAGCAGTTCTTC.

This clonotype appeared many times. The CDR3 loop reads CATSEPQGYIGDTQYF. The CDR3, as DNA: TGTGCCACCAGTGAACCCCAGGGATACATAGGCGATACGCAGTATTTT. The chain joins TRBV24-1 to TRBJ2-3, with D perhaps matching TRBD1 (5 bases). Trimming took 4 bases from V and 6 from J, leaving 19 bases between them. Germline V gene sequence: CDR1 KGHDR, CDR2 SFDVKD. The CDR3 is 16 amino acids.

This clonotype has at least ten counts. The chain joins TRBV12-3 or TRBV12-4 to TRBJ2-1; the match to TRBD1 covers 7 bases. The CDR3 is 14 residues long. V shed 7 bases and J 2 bases; nucleotides not matched to a gene: 5. The CDR3 loop is CASTPGQPYNEQFF. Written as DNA, the CDR3 is TGTGCCAGCACCCCGGGACAGCCCTACAATGAGCAGTTCTTC.

There are many counts of this clonotype. V gene TRBV7-2 combines with J gene TRBJ2-5; no definite D call. From germline, CDR1 is SGHTA and CDR2 FQGNSA. With 5 bases removed from V and 7 bases from J, the gap between germline ends came to 14 bases. CDR3 length: 13 amino acids. This CDR3 reads CASSPKQVGTQYF. Written as DNA, the CDR3 is TGTGCCAGCAGCCCCAAGCAGGTCGGGACCCAGTACTTC. Combining the CDR3 with reference TRBV7-2 and TRBJ2-5 gives the whole variable domain GAGVSQSPSNKVTEKGKDVELRCDPISGHTALYWYRQSLGQGLEFLIYFQGNSAPDKSGLPSDRFSAERTGGSVSTLTIQRTQQEDSAVYLCASSPKQVGTQYFGPGTRLLVL.

This clonotype has a count of ten or more. The CDR3 region has the DNA TGTGCCTCGACGAGCCGGACGTCCTACAATGAGCAGTTCTTC. Translating gives CASTSRTSYNEQFF. J is TRBJ2-1 and V is TRBV30; D is undetermined. CDR3 length: 14 residues. Trimming cost V 7 bases and J 1 base, with 14 bases left between them. Germline lookup yields CDR1 GTSNPN and CDR2 SVGIG (reference sequence).

This clonotype occurred a few times. The rearrangement links TRBV7-9 to TRBJ2-2; 7 nucleotides align to TRBD1. Germline loops: CDR1 SEHNR, CDR2 FQNEAQ (reference sequence). The CDR3 is made up of 15 amino acids. With 4 bases clipped from V and 7 bases from J, the junction kept 9 bases outside the gene matches. CDR3 sequence: CASSSQQGLGGELFF. CDR3 nucleotides: TGTGCCAGCAGCTCTCAACAGGGGCTGGGCGGGGAGCTGTTTTTT.

This clonotype came up many times. V and J are TRBV3-1 and TRBJ2-7; 8 bases line up with TRBD2. J gave up 2 bases and V 4 bases, and 13 bases lay outside the gene matches. This CDR3 contains 17 residues. CDR1 and CDR2 from the germline V gene are LGHDT and YNNKEL (reference sequence). CDR3 sequence reads: CASSPGAGGVLTYEQYF. The CDR3 DNA follows: TGTGCCAGCAGCCCTGGTGCCGGGGGGGTTTTGACCTACGAGCAGTACTTC.

The genes are TRBV5-4 and TRBJ1-1, with a tentative D call TRBD1 (6 bases). V was trimmed by 0 bases and J by 9 bases, leaving 12 bases between them. This CDR3 comprises 13 residues. The germline V gene encodes CDR1 SGHNT and CDR2 YYREEE (reference sequence). CDR3 residues: CASSLVLQGKAFF. The CDR3 nucleotides are TGTGCCAGCAGCTTGGTGTTACAGGGCAAAGCTTTCTTT.

Many counts were recorded for this clonotype. This sequence joins TRBV15 and TRBJ1-1; D not resolved. From germline, CDR1 is LNHNV and CDR2 YYDKDF (reference sequence). This CDR3 has 15 residues. Trimming pared 0 bases from V and 0 bases from J, leaving 8 bases between. In nucleotides, the CDR3 is TGTGCCACCAGCAGAGATAGGACGGTGAACACTGAAGCTTTCTTT. Encoded protein: CATSRDRTVNTEAFF. The variable domain in full, completed from reference TRBV15 and TRBJ1-1, reads DAMVIQNPRYQVTQFGKPVTLSCSQTLNHNVMYWYQQKSSQAPKLLFHYYDKDFNNEADTPDNFQSRRPNTSFCFLDIRSPGLGDTAMYLCATSRDRTVNTEAFFGQGTRLTVV.